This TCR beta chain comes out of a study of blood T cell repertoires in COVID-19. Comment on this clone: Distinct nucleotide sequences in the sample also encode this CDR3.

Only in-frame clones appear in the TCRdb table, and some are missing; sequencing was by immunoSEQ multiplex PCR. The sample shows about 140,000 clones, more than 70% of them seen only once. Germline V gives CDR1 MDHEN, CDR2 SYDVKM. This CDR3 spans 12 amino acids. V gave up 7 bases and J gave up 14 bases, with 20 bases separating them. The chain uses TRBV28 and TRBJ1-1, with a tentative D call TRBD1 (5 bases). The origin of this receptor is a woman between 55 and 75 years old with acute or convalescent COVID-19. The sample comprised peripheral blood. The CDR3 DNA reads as TGTGCCAGCATTAATCCGGGGCGGGGAGCCTTCTTT. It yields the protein CASINPGRGAFF.